These 14 T cell receptor beta chains came from one sample sequenced in a study of T cells in Graves' hyperthyroidism and ophthalmopathy. Amplified TCR beta CDR3 regions derived from RNA transcripts. An initial round of RT-PCR targeting the TCR CDR3 relied on the HTBI primer set. Each CDR3 protein is one row after TCRdb ran MiXCR on the multiplex PCR reads. The table records hundreds of thousands of distinct CDR3 sequences, about 16% of them present only once. Sequenced sample: blood. The receptors derive from an older woman with Graves' ophthalmopathy.

This clonotype was seen a few times. This chain joins TRBV28 and TRBJ2-1; 8 nucleotides align to TRBD2. Germline CDR1 is MDHEN and CDR2 is SYDVKM. CDR3 length equals 14 residues. After removal of 5 bases from V and 10 bases from J, the junction contained 10 bases not matched to a gene. The CDR3 sequence is CASSRTGAGGEQFF. The DNA of the CDR3 is TGTGCCAGCAGTCGCACCGGGGCGGGAGGCGAGCAGTTCTTC. The full variable domain, in which reference TRBV28 and TRBJ2-1 provide the parts outside the CDR3, is DVKVTQSSRYLVKRTGEKVFLECVQDMDHENMFWYRQDPGLGLRLIYFSYDVKMKEKGDIPEGYSVSREKKERFSLILESASTNQTSMYLCASSRTGAGGEQFFGPGTRLTVL.

This clonotype was counted only a few times. The genes are TRBV6-2 or TRBV6-3 and TRBJ2-3; 9 bases map to TRBD2. Germline-derived CDR1 and CDR2 are MNHEY and SVGEGT. This CDR3 region has 17 residues. Trimming at V came to 7 bases and at J to 2 bases, leaving 13 bases not matched to a gene. CDR3 in amino acids: CASTRQMLAGPTDTQYF. The CDR3 coding sequence is TGTGCCAGCACCCGACAGATGCTAGCGGGGCCCACAGATACGCAGTATTTT.

The genes are TRBV7-3 and TRBJ2-1; 10 bases align to TRBD2. V trimming: 4 bases; J trimming: 1 base; junction bases outside the gene matches: 7. CDR3 size: 17 residues. The germline gives CDR1 SGHTA, CDR2 FQGTGA. CDR3 loop: CASSSRPSGSSYNEQFF. CDR3 nucleotide sequence: TGTGCCAGCAGCTCCCGTCCTAGCGGGAGTTCCTACAATGAGCAGTTCTTC. The whole variable domain, remainder taken from reference TRBV7-3 and TRBJ2-1, is GAGVSQTPSNKVTEKGKYVELRCDPISGHTALYWYRQSLGQGPEFLIYFQGTGAADDSGLPNDRFFAVRPEGSVSTLKIQRTERGDSAVYLCASSSRPSGSSYNEQFFGPGTRLTVL.

In regard to this clonotype: Possible read error: a much larger clone is one base away. The CDR3 sequence is CASSLVVRTSGRREQFF. CDR3 coding DNA: TGTGCCAGCAGCTTAGTAGTGAGGACTAGCGGGAGGCGTGAGCAGTTCTTC. The gene calls are TRBV7-2 and TRBJ2-1, with TRBD2 matching 14 bases. Germline-derived CDR1 and CDR2 are SGHTA and FQGNSA. The CDR3 has 17 amino acids. V dropped 1 base and J dropped 9; count of bases not matched to a gene: 8.

In this sample, this clonotype turned up a few times. CDR3 bases: TGTGCCAGCAGTTACTCTTTCGCTGAGCAGTTCTTC. Translated, it gives CASSYSFAEQFF. This chain joins TRBV6-5 and TRBJ2-1; D ambiguous. Trimming took off 0 bases at V and 9 bases at J, with 6 bases between the two ends. The CDR3 runs to 12 residues. Germline assignment: CDR1 MNHEY and CDR2 SVGAGI.

This clonotype was found once. The chain is built from TRBV5-1 and TRBJ1-4; D is unclear. CDR3 size: 14 residues. The ends were cut back, 0 bases at V and 0 bases at J, with 3 bases in the middle. Germline CDR1 reads SGHRS; CDR2 reads YFSETQ. The CDR3 is CASSLETTNEKLFF. The CDR3, as DNA: TGCGCCAGCAGCTTGGAGACAACTAATGAAAAACTGTTTTTT.

There are many counts of this clonotype. The gene calls are TRBV20-1 and TRBJ2-7, with D unclear. Germline loops: CDR1 DFQATT, CDR2 SNEGSKA (reference sequence). V lost 3 bases to trimming and J lost 6 bases, with 9 bases between them. There are 11 residues in the CDR3. The chain's CDR3 is CSASQLGEQYF. The CDR3 DNA follows: TGCAGTGCTAGTCAGCTGGGCGAGCAGTACTTC.

In its sample, this clonotype was seen a few times. This sequence joins TRBV5-1 and TRBJ2-7, with D perhaps matching TRBD1 (6 bases). The germline gives CDR1 SGHRS, CDR2 YFSETQ. Trimming cost V 3 bases and J 3 bases, with 16 bases left between them. The CDR3 extends over 15 amino acids. CDR3 protein: CASSYNARQDYEQYF. The CDR3 DNA reads as TGCGCCAGCAGCTACAACGCAAGACAGGACTACGAGCAGTACTTC.

The J gene is TRBJ2-7, the V gene TRBV28; D is unresolved. The V gene lost 3 bases and the J gene lost 5 bases, with 8 bases spanning the gap. The V gene's germline CDR1 is MDHEN and CDR2 SYDVKM. This CDR3 spans 12 amino acids. CDR3 amino acids: CASSFIEHEQYF. Written as DNA, the CDR3 is TGTGCCAGCAGTTTTATCGAACACGAGCAGTACTTC.

At least ten counts were recorded for this clonotype. This chain uses TRBV28 with TRBJ2-1; weak D call: TRBD2 (6 bases). Germline V gene data show CDR1 as MDHEN and CDR2 as SYDVKM. V lost 8 bases to trimming and J lost 7 bases, with 12 bases between them. There are 12 residues in the CDR3. CDR3 loop: CASRERPNEQFF. The CDR3 DNA follows: TGTGCCAGCCGGGAGAGGCCGAATGAGCAGTTCTTC.

The V call is TRBV30, the J call TRBJ2-7; D unresolved. V was clipped by 2 bases and J by 4 bases, with 18 bases between them. This CDR3 comprises 15 residues. The germline CDR1 and CDR2 sequences are GTSNPN and SVGIG (reference sequence). The CDR3 sequence: CAWSRGTMSIYEQYF. The CDR3 DNA sequence: TGTGCCTGGAGTAGAGGAACCATGAGTATATACGAGCAGTACTTC.

This clonotype was seen at least ten times. This chain joins TRBV7-3 and TRBJ2-5, with 8 nucleotides matching TRBD2. The CDR3 is made up of 14 amino acids. Germline CDR1 SGHTA, CDR2 FQGTGA. With 4 bases clipped from V and 0 bases from J, the junction kept 1 base outside the gene matches. CDR3 in amino acids: CASSSGLDQETQYF. CDR3 bases: TGTGCCAGCAGCTCGGGACTAGACCAAGAGACCCAGTACTTC.

This clonotype was seen many times. This rearrangement joins TRBV6-1 to TRBJ1-2; D possibly corresponds to TRBD1 (6 bases). Trimming left V 5 bases short and J 0 bases short, with 7 bases between. CDR1 and CDR2 (germline): MNHNS, SASEGT. The CDR3 has 13 residues. Written as DNA, the CDR3 is TGTGCCAGCAGTAGGGGGGCTAACTATGGCTACACCTTC. Translated: CASSRGANYGYTF.

There are a few counts of this clonotype. The rearrangement uses TRBV28 and TRBJ2-6; 11 nucleotides line up with TRBD1. The CDR3 extends over 18 amino acids. In germline, CDR1 is MDHEN, CDR2 SYDVKM. The J segment lost 2 bases and the V segment lost 2 bases, leaving 5 bases of the junction unmatched. The CDR3 region has the DNA TGTGCCAGCAGTTTACGGACAGGGGGCCTCGCTGGGGCCAACGTCCTGACTTTC. Protein: CASSLRTGGLAGANVLTF.